A selection of T cell receptor beta chains follows, all from one sample in a study of blood T cell repertoires in COVID-19. Repertoires were generated with immunoSEQ multiplex PCR, while TCRdb's copy carries only in-frame clones and drops some. Counted here are around 300,000 clones, just under 90% occurring once; the ten biggest clones make up roughly 5.9%. What was sequenced was peripheral blood. These receptors were collected from a woman in her 50s with COVID-19, enrolled during active disease. CDR3s include the opening cysteine and the closing phenylalanine or tryptophan. A D gene is named only where the DNA matches it firmly. Clone size is not always given. Where it is, it says once, few, many or a class for expanded clones.

clone_size,v_call,d_call,j_call,cdr3_nt,cdr3_aa
-,TRBV27,TRBD2,TRBJ2-2,TGTGCCAGCAGTTTCGAGGTAGCGGGAGTATGGACCGGGGAGCTGTTTTTT,CASSFEVAGVWTGELFF
-,TRBV29-1,-,TRBJ2-5,TGCAGCGTTGGACCCACAGGGACCGAGACCCAGTACTTC,CSVGPTGTETQYF
-,TRBV19,-,TRBJ2-3,TGTGCCAGTACCCCTGGCGGTACTGGAGATACGCAGTATTTT,CASTPGGTGDTQYF
-,TRBV29-1,TRBD2,TRBJ2-2,TGCAGCGTTGAGATAGCGGGAGGAATAACCGGGGAGCTGTTTTTT,CSVEIAGGITGELFF
-,TRBV9,-,TRBJ1-2,TGTGCCAGCAGCGTACTTACAGCTAACTATGGCTACACCTTC,CASSVLTANYGYTF
-,TRBV3-1/TRBV3-2,TRBD1,TRBJ1-2,TGTGCCAGCAGCCTTGGATCCGGGACAGGGGATCGGATTTATGGCTACACCTTC,CASSLGSGTGDRIYGYTF
few,TRBV6-5,TRBD1,TRBJ1-5,TGTGCCAGCAGCCAAACTACAGGGGTCGATCAGCCCCAGCATTTT,CASSQTTGVDQPQHF
-,TRBV5-8,-,TRBJ1-2,TGTGCCAGCAGCTTGGTGTCAGGCAAGAACTATGGCTACACCTTC,CASSLVSGKNYGYTF
-,TRBV6-5,TRBD2,TRBJ2-5,TGTGCCAGCAGGGGGGGAGCGGGGGAGACCCAGTACTTC,CASRGGAGETQYF
-,TRBV18,-,TRBJ1-2,TGTGCCAGCTCACCAGCGACAACTAACTATGGCTACACCTTC,CASSPATTNYGYTF
-,TRBV28,TRBD2,TRBJ2-1,TGTGCCAGCAGAGCCGGGACTAGCTACAATGAGCAGTTCTTC,CASRAGTSYNEQFF
-,TRBV6-5,-,TRBJ1-1,TGTGCCAGCAAAAAACAGGAGGCGGGAGGCACTGAAGCTTTCTTT,CASKKQEAGGTEAFF
few,TRBV7-9,TRBD1,TRBJ1-1,TGTGCCAGCAGCCCGTCGGGACAGGAGAACACTGAAGCTTTCTTT,CASSPSGQENTEAFF
-,TRBV5-1,TRBD1,TRBJ1-6,TGCGCCAGCAGCTTGGATTTAACAGGGGGTTCACCCCTCCACTTT,CASSLDLTGGSPLHF
-,TRBV10-3,-,TRBJ1-1,TGTGCCATCAGCCGAGAGCCCAGGAGGGGATCCACCGTTGAAGCTTTCTTT,CAISREPRRGSTVEAFF
-,TRBV7-9,-,TRBJ2-7,TGTGCCAGCAGCTACTTCGACGAGCAGTACTTC,CASSYFDEQYF